These 9 T cell receptor beta chains were sequenced from one sample in a study of CD8 T cells in ankylosing spondylitis. TCRdb processed the 5' RACE reads anew with MiXCR; each CDR3 protein has one entry. The sample has approximately 260,000 distinct CDR3 sequences; around 7.8% are singletons. The sequencing sample was made of blood, either unsorted or a sorted T cell fraction (not recorded which). The receptors originated from a male donor with ankylosing spondylitis or in good health (not recorded which).

This clonotype was counted at least ten times. The chain carries TRBV5-1 and TRBJ2-1, with D perhaps being TRBD1 or TRBD2 (5 bases each). The CDR3 extends over 12 amino acids. Germline V gene data show CDR1 as SGHRS and CDR2 as YFSETQ. Trimming removed 0 bases from V and 10 bases from J, with 8 bases in between. The CDR3 region is CASSLGRDEQFF. As DNA, the CDR3 is TGCGCCAGCAGCTTGGGTAGGGACGAGCAGTTCTTC. The entire variable domain, with the rest obtained from reference TRBV5-1 and TRBJ2-1, is as follows: KAGVTQTPRYLIKTRGQQVTLSCSPISGHRSVSWYQQTPGQGLQFLFEYFSETQRNKGNFPGRFSGRQFSNSRSEMNVSTLELGDSALYLCASSLGRDEQFFGPGTRLTVL.

This clonotype has a count of ten or more. The V gene is TRBV25-1, the J gene TRBJ1-1, with unresolved D. The germline V and J ends were trimmed by 0 bases and 1 base, with 6 bases remaining between them. The germline CDR1 and CDR2 sequences are MGHDK and SYGVNS. CDR3 length: 14 residues. The CDR3: CASSEYTENTEAFF. In DNA form, the CDR3 reads TGTGCCAGCAGTGAATATACAGAGAACACTGAAGCTTTCTTT. Together with reference TRBV25-1 and TRBJ1-1, the CDR3 gives the full variable domain: EADIYQTPRYLVIGTGKKITLECSQTMGHDKMYWYQQDPGMELHLIHYSYGVNSTEKGDLSSESTVSRIRTEHFPLTLESARPSHTSQYLCASSEYTENTEAFFGQGTRLTVV.

Many counts were recorded for this clonotype. V usage is TRBV5-1 and J usage is TRBJ2-3; D not resolved. Germline CDR1 SGHRS, CDR2 YFSETQ. V gave up 2 bases and J gave up 4 bases, with 11 bases separating them. The CDR3 covers 14 residues. The CDR3 region has the DNA TGCGCCAGCAGCTTCGGTCAGAGCGCAGATACGCAGTATTTT. Protein product: CASSFGQSADTQYF. Using reference TRBV5-1 and TRBJ2-3 for the parts outside the CDR3, the full variable domain is KAGVTQTPRYLIKTRGQQVTLSCSPISGHRSVSWYQQTPGQGLQFLFEYFSETQRNKGNFPGRFSGRQFSNSRSEMNVSTLELGDSALYLCASSFGQSADTQYFGPGTRLTVL.

The sample holds a few counts of this clonotype. This rearrangement joins TRBV4-3 to TRBJ1-2; a weak D match, TRBD1 (5 bases). CDR3 length: 14 residues. The ends were cut back, 0 bases at V and 5 bases at J, with 10 bases in the middle. CDR1 is LGHNA, CDR2 YSLEER, per germline. The CDR3 region is CASSQEAGRYGYTF. Written as DNA, the CDR3 is TGCGCCAGCAGCCAAGAAGCAGGGAGATATGGCTACACCTTC.

This clonotype was seen repeatedly, ten times or more. The chain links TRBV20-1 to TRBJ2-1, with D unresolved. Trimming removed 4 bases at V and 7 bases at J, with 23 bases between. The CDR3 runs to 16 residues. Germline V gene lookup returns CDR1 DFQATT and CDR2 SNEGSKA (reference sequence). The CDR3 spells CSATPIDSWPVNEQFF. The CDR3, as DNA: TGCAGTGCTACCCCCATCGACTCATGGCCGGTGAATGAGCAGTTCTTC.

The chain joins TRBV10-3 to TRBJ2-5; TRBD2 matches at 8 bases. V gave up 4 bases and J gave up 2 bases; unmatched junction bases: 9. The CDR3 has 16 residues. In germline, CDR1 is ENHRY, CDR2 SYGVKD. The CDR3 region has the DNA TGTGCCATCAGTGGAGTGACGGGGGGGAAACAAGAGACCCAGTACTTC. It translates to CAISGVTGGKQETQYF.

This clonotype was detected many times. The chain carries TRBV11-2 and TRBJ1-1; D uncertain. Per the germline V gene, CDR1 is SGHAT and CDR2 is FQNNGV. V was pared by 5 bases and J by 5 bases, with 12 bases between. The CDR3 is 13 amino acids. The CDR3, as DNA: TGTGCCAGCAGCGCTACAGATTTAACTGAAGCTTTCTTT. It translates to CASSATDLTEAFF.

In this sample, this clonotype turned up many times. The rearrangement joins TRBV20-1 to TRBJ2-1; TRBD1 is a possible D gene (5 bases). The CDR3 extends over 12 amino acids. The germline V gene has CDR1 DFQATT and CDR2 SNEGSKA (reference sequence). V lost 4 bases and J lost 6, with 10 bases in between. CDR3 amino acids: CSANGASNEQFF. CDR3 nucleotides: TGCAGTGCTAATGGGGCGTCCAATGAGCAGTTCTTC.

This clonotype was detected many times. The rearrangement uses TRBV20-1 and TRBJ1-1; a weak D match, TRBD1 (6 bases). Germline V gives CDR1 DFQATT, CDR2 SNEGSKA (reference sequence). This CDR3 is built from 14 residues. With 5 bases removed from V and 0 bases from J, the gap between germline ends came to 13 bases. CDR3 loop: CSARRGQMNTEAFF. The CDR3 DNA is TGCAGTGCTCGGCGTGGACAGATGAACACTGAAGCTTTCTTT.